This TCR beta chain was observed in a study of blood T cell repertoires in COVID-19. The assay was immunoSEQ multiplex PCR, and TCRdb's table has in-frame clones only and misses some. The sample consists of some 110,000 clones, 84% of them appearing once. Trimming took 5 bases from V and 7 from J; bases not matched to a gene: 11. Germline-derived CDR1 and CDR2 are LGHNT and FRNRAP. This CDR3 comprises 15 residues. The receptor was derived from a man aged 55 to 70 with acute or convalescent COVID-19. Sample: peripheral blood. V is TRBV12-5 and J is TRBJ2-1; 7 nucleotides match TRBD2. CDR3: CASGLRGGSINEQFF. CDR3 nucleotide sequence: TGTGCTAGTGGTCTCCGGGGCGGGAGTATAAATGAGCAGTTCTTC.